One and the same sample provided the 20 T cell receptor beta chains below, sequenced in a study of cytomegalovirus exposure and HLA in healthy donors. Use of 60 Vbeta and 13 Jbeta primers characterized the PCR. Clones were read by immunoSEQ multiplex PCR, and TCRdb kept only the in-frame ones, dropping some. The sample consists of about 160,000 clones, 65% to 80% of them appearing once. The sequencing input was PBMCs. Receptor source: a man aged 40-49 years in good health and CMV-seronegative.

The gene calls are TRBV27 and TRBJ2-7; 9 bases map to TRBD1. The germline CDR1 and CDR2 sequences are MNHEY and SMNVEV (reference sequence). The trim removed 4 bases at V and 6 bases at J, leaving 10 bases unmatched. The CDR3 extends over 15 amino acids. The chain's CDR3 is CASSSGQGRGFEQYF. The CDR3 DNA reads TGTGCCAGCAGTTCCGGACAGGGGCGGGGGTTCGAGCAGTACTTC.

The V and J genes are TRBV27 and TRBJ2-1; 9 bases are a match to TRBD1. V lost 3 bases, J lost 5 bases, and 5 bases stayed unmatched. Germline CDR1 reads MNHEY; CDR2 reads SMNVEV (reference sequence). This CDR3 region has 15 residues. The CDR3 reads CASSFGTGWDNEQFF. In DNA, the CDR3 is TGTGCCAGCAGTTTCGGGACAGGGTGGGACAATGAGCAGTTCTTC.

This rearrangement joins TRBV19 to TRBJ1-2, with a possible D match to TRBD1 (6 bases). Trimming pared 5 bases from V and 2 bases from J, leaving 18 bases between. Germline CDR1 is LNHDA and CDR2 is SQIVND (reference sequence). CDR3 length equals 16 residues. CDR3 nucleotide sequence: TGTGCCAGTAGTCCCCGTGGACAGCTGATAAACTATGGCTACACCTTC. Amino acids: CASSPRGQLINYGYTF.

The chain recombines TRBV4-3 with TRBJ2-3; D unclear. Per the germline V gene, CDR1 is LGHNA and CDR2 is YSLEER. V was shortened by 0 bases and J by 2 bases, with 9 bases between the two germline ends. CDR3 length: 15 residues. CDR3 DNA: TGCGCCAGCAGCCAAGAAATGGAGCCCACAGATACGCAGTATTTT. Its protein product is CASSQEMEPTDTQYF.

The rearrangement joins TRBV7-3 to TRBJ1-1; D may be TRBD1 (6 bases). This CDR3 has 13 amino acids. The V and J ends lost 4 bases and 4 bases respectively, with 10 bases between them. In germline, CDR1 is SGHTA, CDR2 FQGTGA. The CDR3 bases are TGTGCCAGCAGCTCTCAGGGGCTCACTGAAGCTTTCTTT. Residues: CASSSQGLTEAFF. Drawing the rest from reference TRBV7-3 and TRBJ1-1, the complete variable domain is GAGVSQTPSNKVTEKGKYVELRCDPISGHTALYWYRQSLGQGPEFLIYFQGTGAADDSGLPNDRFFAVRPEGSVSTLKIQRTERGDSAVYLCASSSQGLTEAFFGQGTRLTVV.

This chain connects TRBV18 to TRBJ2-3, with TRBD2 as a possible D gene (6 bases). CDR3 length: 14 amino acids. The V end was cut by 2 bases, the J end by 1 base, with 7 bases between. In germline, CDR1 is KGHSH, CDR2 LQKENI. DNA of the CDR3: TGTGCCAGCTCACCAAGGGAGGGCACAGATACGCAGTATTTT. Its protein is CASSPREGTDTQYF.

This chain joins TRBV30 and TRBJ1-4; perhaps TRBD1 as D (6 bases). The V end was cut by 2 bases, the J end by 7 bases, with 11 bases between. Germline assignment: CDR1 GTSNPN and CDR2 SVGIG (reference sequence). There are 13 residues in the CDR3. The CDR3 DNA follows: TGTGCCTGGAGTAAACAGGGCTTTGAAAAACTGTTTTTT. Protein: CAWSKQGFEKLFF.

The V gene is TRBV5-6, the J gene TRBJ1-3; tentatively, D is TRBD1 (5 bases). Germline V gene data show CDR1 as SGHDT and CDR2 as YYEEEE. V was clipped by 4 bases and J by 0 bases, with 11 bases between them. CDR3 length: 15 amino acids. In DNA form, the CDR3 reads TGTGCCAGCAGCATCAGGGCCCACTCTGGAAACACCATATATTTT. It is translated as CASSIRAHSGNTIYF.

V and J are TRBV11-2 and TRBJ2-2; TRBD1 might be the D (5 bases). The length of the CDR3 is 13 residues. V was trimmed by 5 bases and J by 7 bases, leaving 11 bases between them. Germline values: CDR1 SGHAT, CDR2 FQNNGV. The CDR3 sequence: CASSPTGGGELFF. The CDR3 nucleotides are TGTGCCAGCAGCCCAACAGGTGGCGGGGAGCTGTTTTTT.

The chain links TRBV7-9 to TRBJ2-3; no clear D. The CDR3 consists of 14 residues. CDR1 and CDR2 from the germline V gene are SEHNR and FQNEAQ (reference sequence). The V gene lost 3 bases and the J gene lost 0 bases, with 7 bases spanning the gap. The CDR3 region has the DNA TGTGCCAGCAGCTTGTCTTTTAGCACAGATACGCAGTATTTT. Translation gives CASSLSFSTDTQYF.

The genes are TRBV27 and TRBJ1-2; 8 bases map to TRBD1. This CDR3 region has 14 residues. Per the germline V gene, CDR1 is MNHEY and CDR2 is SMNVEV (reference sequence). After removal of 4 bases from V and 4 bases from J, the junction contained 5 bases not matched to a gene. CDR3 loop: CASSWAGQGYGYTF. CDR3 coding DNA: TGTGCCAGCAGTTGGGCCGGACAGGGCTATGGCTACACCTTC.

The CDR3 loop is CASTRDRGANTEAFF. CDR3 nucleotide sequence: TGTGCCAGCACCAGGGACAGGGGGGCGAACACTGAAGCTTTCTTT. The chain employs TRBV25-1 and TRBJ1-1; TRBD1 aligns across 11 bases. The CDR3 extends over 15 amino acids. Germline lookup yields CDR1 MGHDK and CDR2 SYGVNS. Trimming at V came to 7 bases and at J to 1 base, leaving 5 bases not matched to a gene.

This chain connects TRBV7-9 to TRBJ2-1; TRBD2 might be the D (6 bases). Germline loops: CDR1 SEHNR, CDR2 FQNEAQ (reference sequence). The CDR3 has 15 residues. Trimming stripped 3 bases from V and 8 bases from J, with 17 bases between. CDR3 nucleotide sequence: TGTGCCAGCAGCTTGAGAGGAGGGGACCGGGATGAGCAGTTCTTC. Its translation: CASSLRGGDRDEQFF.

The sample holds a few counts of this clone. This chain connects TRBV30 to TRBJ2-6, with D possibly matching TRBD1 (6 bases). CDR1 is GTSNPN and CDR2 is SVGIG in the germline V gene (reference sequence). Trimming stripped 3 bases from V and 0 bases from J, with 12 bases between. The length of the CDR3 is 16 residues. CDR3 in amino acids: CAWSQTGLSGANVLTF. DNA for the CDR3: TGTGCCTGGAGCCAAACAGGGCTCTCTGGGGCCAACGTCCTGACTTTC.

V and J are TRBV6-1 and TRBJ2-2; the D gene is possibly TRBD2 (5 bases). The V and J ends lost 6 bases and 7 bases respectively, with 15 bases between them. Germline V gene sequence: CDR1 MNHNS, CDR2 SASEGT. This CDR3 has 14 amino acids. As DNA, the CDR3 is TGTGCCAGCAGATCGATGGAGGTCGGCGGGGAGCTGTTTTTT. It encodes CASRSMEVGGELFF.

The V call is TRBV11-2, the J call TRBJ1-2; no firm D call. The germline CDR1 and CDR2 sequences are SGHAT and FQNNGV. Trimming removed 0 bases at V and 10 bases at J, with 12 bases between. This CDR3 is 13 amino acids long. The CDR3 sequence is CASSLEGRFDYTF. The CDR3 region has the DNA TGTGCCAGCAGCTTAGAAGGGAGGTTCGACTACACCTTC.

V and J are TRBV18 and TRBJ1-4; TRBD1 might be the D (5 bases). V was pared by 4 bases and J by 4 bases, with 10 bases between. Germline-derived CDR1 and CDR2 are KGHSH and LQKENI. The CDR3 covers 14 residues. As DNA, the CDR3 is TGTGCCAGCTCACAGACAGCACATAATGAAAAACTGTTTTTT. This translates into CASSQTAHNEKLFF.

The genes are TRBV27 and TRBJ1-1; possible D gene TRBD1, 5 bases. Germline assignment: CDR1 MNHEY and CDR2 SMNVEV (reference sequence). CDR3 length equals 13 residues. Trimming cost V 6 bases and J 5 bases, with 13 bases left between them. The CDR3 is CASSLPGGTEAFF. CDR3 bases: TGTGCCAGCAGCCTCCCGGGGGGGACTGAAGCTTTCTTT.

This clone appeared a few times. The V call is TRBV6-1, the J call TRBJ2-1, with TRBD1 matching over 9 bases. CDR1 is MNHNS, CDR2 SASEGT, per germline. The CDR3 covers 16 residues. After removal of 1 base from V and 4 bases from J, the junction contained 5 bases not matched to a gene. DNA for the CDR3: TGTGCCAGCAGTGAAGAAGGGACAGGGTTTTACAATGAGCAGTTCTTC. This sequence encodes CASSEEGTGFYNEQFF.

This clone was recorded only once. V and J are TRBV30 and TRBJ1-3; no firm D call. Germline V lookup: CDR1 GTSNPN, CDR2 SVGIG (reference sequence). Trimming stripped 1 base from V and 2 bases from J, with 6 bases between. This CDR3 comprises 13 residues. The CDR3 loop is CAWSDGAGNTIYF. CDR3 DNA sequence: TGTGCCTGGAGTGACGGAGCTGGAAACACCATATATTTT.